Listed below are T cell receptor beta chains from one sample, sequenced in a study of T cells in Graves' hyperthyroidism and ophthalmopathy. TCRdb passed the multiplex PCR reads through MiXCR, listing each CDR3 protein once. The table has about 420,000 distinct CDR3 sequences, roughly 13% seen once. Sequencing input: blood. These receptors were collected from a woman between 18 and 30 years old with Graves' hyperthyroidism. The CDR3 runs from the conserved cysteine through the conserved F or W. A D gene is named only where the DNA matches it firmly. Size values are once, few and many counts, or a class for expanded clones, and some rows have none.

size: .; J: TRBJ2-3; D: .; V: TRBV6-5; DNA: TGTGCCAGCAGTTACGCTGGAGGGCGGACAGATACGCAGTATTTT; CDR3: CASSYAGGRTDTQYF
size: .; J: TRBJ2-5; D: .; V: TRBV2; DNA: TGTGCCAGCAGTGATGGGACGCCGCAAGAGACCCAGTACTTC; CDR3: CASSDGTPQETQYF
size: .; J: TRBJ2-1; D: TRBD2; V: TRBV4-1; DNA: TGCGCCAGCAGCCCAAGACTAGCGGCCAAAAATGAGCAGTTCTTC; CDR3: CASSPRLAAKNEQFF
size: many; J: TRBJ2-7; D: .; V: TRBV5-1; DNA: TGCGCCAGCAGCTTGGAGGCAGGCGCCTACGAGCAGTACTTC; CDR3: CASSLEAGAYEQYF
size: many; J: TRBJ2-1; D: .; V: TRBV5-1; DNA: TGCGCCAGCAGCTCGAACCGGGATGGAACCTACAATGAGCAGTTCTTC; CDR3: CASSSNRDGTYNEQFF
size: many; J: TRBJ1-2; D: .; V: TRBV4-2; DNA: TGTGCCAGCAGCCAAGGGGCGCAAGGCTATGGCTACACCTTC; CDR3: CASSQGAQGYGYTF
size: .; J: TRBJ1-5; D: TRBD1; V: TRBV9; DNA: TGTGCCAGCAGCGTCGGGGACAGTTACAATCAGCCCCAGCATTTT; CDR3: CASSVGDSYNQPQHF
size: few; J: TRBJ2-1; D: .; V: TRBV5-6; DNA: TGTGCCAGCAGCTTGTCTACTTTTATTCCCTACAATGAGCAGTTCTTC; CDR3: CASSLSTFIPYNEQFF
size: few; J: TRBJ2-7; D: TRBD1; V: TRBV5-1; DNA: TGCGCCAGCAGCTTGGAGACAGGGAACTACGAGCAGTACTTC; CDR3: CASSLETGNYEQYF
size: many; J: TRBJ2-3; D: TRBD2; V: TRBV12-3/TRBV12-4; DNA: TGTGCCAGCAGTTTAGAGGCTAGCGGGAGCTACACAGATACGCAGTATTTT; CDR3: CASSLEASGSYTDTQYF
size: many; J: TRBJ1-5; D: .; V: TRBV30; DNA: TGTGCCTGGAGTCCGCGGGGGGAGCGGACCCGGCCCCAGCATTTT; CDR3: CAWSPRGERTRPQHF
size: .; J: TRBJ2-7; D: .; V: TRBV10-3; DNA: TGTGCCATCAGTACAGGGAGGAACGAGCAGTACTTC; CDR3: CAISTGRNEQYF
size: .; J: TRBJ1-5; D: TRBD1; V: TRBV28; DNA: TGTGCCAGCAGGGATACAGGGGGGAGTCAGCCCCAGCATTTT; CDR3: CASRDTGGSQPQHF
size: few; J: TRBJ2-5; D: .; V: TRBV5-1; DNA: TGCGCCAGCACAAGGGGGGAGCGGTCCCAAGAGACCCAGTACTTC; CDR3: CASTRGERSQETQYF
size: .; J: TRBJ2-4; D: TRBD1; V: TRBV28; DNA: TGTGCCAGCAACCCCGGACAGGGGGCGGTAAACATTCAGTACTTC; CDR3: CASNPGQGAVNIQYF
size: .; J: TRBJ1-1; D: TRBD1; V: TRBV27; DNA: TGTGCCAGCAGTTCACACAGGGGGCCGTTGAACACTGAAGCTTTCTTT; CDR3: CASSSHRGPLNTEAFF
size: many; J: TRBJ1-1; D: TRBD1; V: TRBV28; DNA: TGTGCCAGCAGTTTGGGGACAGGGGGCTCTGAAGCTTTCTTT; CDR3: CASSLGTGGSEAFF
size: many; J: TRBJ2-1; D: .; V: TRBV2; DNA: TGTGCCAGCAGAGGCGGATACAATGAGCAGTTCTTC; CDR3: CASRGGYNEQFF
size: many; J: TRBJ2-2; D: .; V: TRBV28; DNA: TGTGCCAGCGGGGGCGGGAACACCGGGGAGCTGTTTTTT; CDR3: CASGGGNTGELFF
size: many; J: TRBJ2-5; D: TRBD1; V: TRBV27; DNA: TGTGCCAGCAGTCCGAAGGGACAGGGTCAAGAGACCCAGTACTTC; CDR3: CASSPKGQGQETQYF
size: few; J: TRBJ1-2; D: TRBD1; V: TRBV7-9; DNA: TGTGCCAGCAGCTTAGCTCGGGGGGGGACAGGAGACACCTATGGCTACACCTTC; CDR3: CASSLARGGTGDTYGYTF
size: many; J: TRBJ1-5; D: .; V: TRBV3-1; DNA: TGTGCCAGCAGCCCCGCCTCCAATCAGCCCCAGCATTTT; CDR3: CASSPASNQPQHF
size: many; J: TRBJ1-2; D: .; V: TRBV3-1; DNA: TGTGCCAGCAGCCAAGAGCTGGGAAAAAGTTATGGCTACACCTTC; CDR3: CASSQELGKSYGYTF
size: many; J: TRBJ2-7; D: .; V: TRBV28; DNA: TGTGCCAGCCTTAAATCTAGGGCGGGCTACGAGCAGTACTTC; CDR3: CASLKSRAGYEQYF
size: many; J: TRBJ1-5; D: .; V: TRBV18; DNA: TGTGCCAGCTCACCGTCGGGGAGCAATCAGCCCCAGCATTTT; CDR3: CASSPSGSNQPQHF
size: .; J: TRBJ1-5; D: .; V: TRBV20-1; DNA: TGCAGTGCTAGAGGCAGTACGGGGGCTGGCAATCAGCCCCAGCATTTT; CDR3: CSARGSTGAGNQPQHF
size: .; J: TRBJ2-7; D: TRBD2; V: TRBV30; DNA: TGTGCCTGGAGTGTGGGAGGGGCCGGCACCGAGCAGTACTTC; CDR3: CAWSVGGAGTEQYF
size: few; J: TRBJ1-4; D: .; V: TRBV30; DNA: TGTGCCGGAAGGGGCCTTAATGAAAAACTGTTTTTT; CDR3: CAGRGLNEKLFF
size: many; J: TRBJ1-1; D: .; V: TRBV5-8; DNA: TGTGCCAGCAGTCCACAAGGGGGGTCGAACACTGAAGCTTTCTTT; CDR3: CASSPQGGSNTEAFF
size: few; J: TRBJ1-5; D: .; V: TRBV19; DNA: TGTGCCAGTAGTAATTTGCAGGTAAATCAGCCCCAGCATTTT; CDR3: CASSNLQVNQPQHF
size: .; J: TRBJ2-2; D: .; V: TRBV2; DNA: TGTGCCAGCAGGGACTATAACACCGGGGAGCTGTTTTTT; CDR3: CASRDYNTGELFF
size: many; J: TRBJ1-1; D: .; V: TRBV28; DNA: TGTGCCAGCAGTTTAGTAGAGGCAGAAGCTTTCTTT; CDR3: CASSLVEAEAFF
size: .; J: TRBJ1-5; D: .; V: TRBV5-6; DNA: TGTGCCAGCAGCTATACTACCGGAGACACTAATCAGCCCCAGCATTTT; CDR3: CASSYTTGDTNQPQHF
size: many; J: TRBJ1-3; D: TRBD1; V: TRBV7-2; DNA: TGTGCCAGCACCCTTCAGGGGGCACTTGGAAACACCATATATTTT; CDR3: CASTLQGALGNTIYF
size: few; J: TRBJ2-5; D: TRBD2; V: TRBV10-3; DNA: TGTGCCATCAGTGAGTCAAGGACTAGCGGGACCCAAGAGACCCAGTACTTC; CDR3: CAISESRTSGTQETQYF
size: .; J: TRBJ2-3; D: TRBD1; V: TRBV19; DNA: TGTGCCAGTAGTATCCCACGGGGACAGGGAGGGACGCAGTATTTT; CDR3: CASSIPRGQGGTQYF
size: few; J: TRBJ2-2; D: TRBD2; V: TRBV7-6; DNA: TGTGCCAGCAGCTCGACCGGGAGGGCCTCGGCCACCGGGGAGCTGTTTTTT; CDR3: CASSSTGRASATGELFF
size: many; J: TRBJ1-1; D: .; V: TRBV9; DNA: TGTGCCACGGAGGAGTTGAGCACTGAAGCTTTCTTT; CDR3: CATEELSTEAFF
size: .; J: TRBJ2-3; D: .; V: TRBV18; DNA: TGTGCCAGCTCACCAGACTTCTCTAGCACAGATACGCAGTATTTT; CDR3: CASSPDFSSTDTQYF